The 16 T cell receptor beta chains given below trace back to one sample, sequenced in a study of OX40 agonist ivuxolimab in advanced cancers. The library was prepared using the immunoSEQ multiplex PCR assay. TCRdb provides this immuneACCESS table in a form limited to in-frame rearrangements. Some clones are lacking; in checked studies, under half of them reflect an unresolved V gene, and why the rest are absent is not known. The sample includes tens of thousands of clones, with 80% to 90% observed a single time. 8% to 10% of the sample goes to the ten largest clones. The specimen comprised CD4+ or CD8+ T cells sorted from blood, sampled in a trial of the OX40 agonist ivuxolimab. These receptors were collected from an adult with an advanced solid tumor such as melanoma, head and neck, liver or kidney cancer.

Here the CDR3 DNA reads TGTGCCAGCAGCCCCGGGCCCGGGCCCTTCGGCTACACCTTC. It is translated as CASSPGPGPFGYTF. This chain links TRBV7-3 with TRBJ1-2, with D hard to call. This CDR3 has 14 residues. CDR1 and CDR2 (germline): SGHTA, FQGTGA. V was shortened by 5 bases and J by 8 bases, with 18 bases between the two germline ends.

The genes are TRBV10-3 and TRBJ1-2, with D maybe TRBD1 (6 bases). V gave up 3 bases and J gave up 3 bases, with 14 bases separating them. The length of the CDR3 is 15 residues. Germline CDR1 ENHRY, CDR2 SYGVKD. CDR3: CAISESTGRDYGYTF. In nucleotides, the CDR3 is TGTGCCATCAGTGAATCTACAGGGAGGGACTATGGCTACACCTTC.

CDR3 residues: CASSQENRGSEKLFF. The CDR3 DNA is TGTGCCAGCAGCCAAGAGAACAGGGGGTCTGAAAAACTGTTTTTT. The chain has TRBV4-2 and TRBJ1-4; 8 nucleotides align to TRBD1. Germline V gives CDR1 LGHNA, CDR2 YNFKEQ. This CDR3 has 15 amino acids. The trim removed 0 bases at V and 7 bases at J, leaving 4 bases unmatched.

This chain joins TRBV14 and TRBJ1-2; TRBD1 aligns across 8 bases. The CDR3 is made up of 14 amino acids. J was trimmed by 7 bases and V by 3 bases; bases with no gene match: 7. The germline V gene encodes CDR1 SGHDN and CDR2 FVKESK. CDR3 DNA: TGTGCCAGCAGCCAGGCCAGGGGGCTGGGTGGCTACACCTTC. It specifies CASSQARGLGGYTF. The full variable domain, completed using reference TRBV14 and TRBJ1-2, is EAGVTQFPSHSVIEKGQTVTLRCDPISGHDNLYWYRRVMGKEIKFLLHFVKESKQDESGMPNNRFLAERTGGTYSTLKVQPAELEDSGVYFCASSQARGLGGYTFGSGTRLTVV.

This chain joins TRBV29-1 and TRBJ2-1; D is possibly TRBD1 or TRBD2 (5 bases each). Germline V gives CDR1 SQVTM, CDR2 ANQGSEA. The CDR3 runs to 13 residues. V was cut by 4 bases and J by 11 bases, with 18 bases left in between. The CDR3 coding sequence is TGCAGCGTTGCGATGCTGTTGAGGGGCCAGCAGTTCTTC. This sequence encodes CSVAMLLRGQQFF.

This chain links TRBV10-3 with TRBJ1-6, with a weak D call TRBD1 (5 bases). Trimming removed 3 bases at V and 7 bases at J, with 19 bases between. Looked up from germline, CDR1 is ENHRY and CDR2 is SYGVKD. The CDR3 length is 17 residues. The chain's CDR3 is CAISDSGLGLGNSPLHF. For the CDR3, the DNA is TGTGCCATCAGTGACAGCGGACTGGGGCTCGGGAATTCACCCCTCCACTTT.

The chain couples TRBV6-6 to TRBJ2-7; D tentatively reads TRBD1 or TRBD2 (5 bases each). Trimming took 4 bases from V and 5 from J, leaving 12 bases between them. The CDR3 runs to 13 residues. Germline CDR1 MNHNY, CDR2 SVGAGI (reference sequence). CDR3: CASSWGSEDEQYF. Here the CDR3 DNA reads TGTGCCAGCAGTTGGGGCTCGGAGGACGAGCAGTACTTC.

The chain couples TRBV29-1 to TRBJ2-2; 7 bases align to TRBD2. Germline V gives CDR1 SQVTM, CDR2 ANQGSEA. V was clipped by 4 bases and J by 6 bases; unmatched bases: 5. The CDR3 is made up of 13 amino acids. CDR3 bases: TGCAGCGTTGCACTAGCGTTCTCCGGGGAGCTGTTTTTT. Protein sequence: CSVALAFSGELFF.

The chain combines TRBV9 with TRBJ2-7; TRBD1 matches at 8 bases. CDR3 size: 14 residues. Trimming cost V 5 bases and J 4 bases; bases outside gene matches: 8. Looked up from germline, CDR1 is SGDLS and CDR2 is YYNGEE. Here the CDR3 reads CASSKQGEAYEQYF. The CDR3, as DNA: TGTGCCAGCAGTAAACAGGGGGAGGCATACGAGCAGTACTTC.

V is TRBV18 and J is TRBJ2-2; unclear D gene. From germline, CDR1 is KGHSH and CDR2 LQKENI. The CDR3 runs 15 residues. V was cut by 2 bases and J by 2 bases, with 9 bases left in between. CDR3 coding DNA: TGTGCCAGCTCACCAATCTCCCCAAACACCGGGGAGCTGTTTTTT. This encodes CASSPISPNTGELFF.

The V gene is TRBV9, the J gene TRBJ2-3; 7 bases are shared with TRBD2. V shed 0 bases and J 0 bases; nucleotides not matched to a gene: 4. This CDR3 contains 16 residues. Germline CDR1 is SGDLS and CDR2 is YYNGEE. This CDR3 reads CASSVGLAASTDTQYF. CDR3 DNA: TGTGCCAGCAGCGTAGGGCTAGCGGCTAGCACAGATACGCAGTATTTT.

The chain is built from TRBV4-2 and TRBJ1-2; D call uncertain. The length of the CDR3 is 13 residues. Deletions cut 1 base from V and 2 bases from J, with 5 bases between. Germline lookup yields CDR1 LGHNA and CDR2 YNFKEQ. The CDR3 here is CASSQALNYGYTF. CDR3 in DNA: TGTGCCAGCAGCCAAGCGCTAAACTATGGCTACACCTTC.

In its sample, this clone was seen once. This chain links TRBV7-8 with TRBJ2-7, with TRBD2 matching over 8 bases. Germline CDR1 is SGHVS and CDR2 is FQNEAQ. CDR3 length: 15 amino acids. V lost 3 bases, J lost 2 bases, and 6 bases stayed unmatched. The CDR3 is CASSLLTSGAYEQYF. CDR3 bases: TGTGCCAGCAGCTTGCTTACTAGCGGCGCCTACGAGCAGTACTTC.

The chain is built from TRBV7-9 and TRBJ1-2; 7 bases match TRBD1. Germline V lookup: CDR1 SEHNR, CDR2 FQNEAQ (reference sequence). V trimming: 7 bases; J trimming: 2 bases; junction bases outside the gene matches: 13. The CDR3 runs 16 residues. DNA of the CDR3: TGTGCCAGCAAAGTTTACTCTCGGGACAGCAACTATGGCTACACCTTC. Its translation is CASKVYSRDSNYGYTF.

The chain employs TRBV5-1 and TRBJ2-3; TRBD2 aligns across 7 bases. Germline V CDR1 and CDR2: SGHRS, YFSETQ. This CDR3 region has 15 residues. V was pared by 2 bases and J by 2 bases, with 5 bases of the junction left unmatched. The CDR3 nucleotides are TGCGCCAGCAGCTTTGGGCGGGGGAACACAGATACGCAGTATTTT. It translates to CASSFGRGNTDTQYF. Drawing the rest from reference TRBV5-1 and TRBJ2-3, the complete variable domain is KAGVTQTPRYLIKTRGQQVTLSCSPISGHRSVSWYQQTPGQGLQFLFEYFSETQRNKGNFPGRFSGRQFSNSRSEMNVSTLELGDSALYLCASSFGRGNTDTQYFGPGTRLTVL.

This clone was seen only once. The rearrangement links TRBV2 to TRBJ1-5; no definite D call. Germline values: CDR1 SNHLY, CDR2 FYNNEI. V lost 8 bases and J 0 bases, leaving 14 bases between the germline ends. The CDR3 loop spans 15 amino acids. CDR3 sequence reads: CASGYLTDSNQPQHF. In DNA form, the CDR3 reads TGTGCCAGCGGGTACCTGACCGATAGCAATCAGCCCCAGCATTTT.